The clone carrying this TCR beta chain was counted a few times. Its antigen is still unknown. The CDR3 length is 14 residues. Trimming took off 7 bases at V and 0 bases at J, with 10 bases between the two ends. The record originates from a study of CD8 T cells in ankylosing spondylitis. Whole-study results and caveats: Matched synovial fluid from ankylosing spondylitis patients was reported to be enriched for disease-linked clones. Ankylosing spondylitis blood appeared to carry a characteristic TCR beta motif of fewer than 10 highly homologous variants.

Using quantitative 5'-RACE with molecular barcodes, the authors made TCR beta libraries. TCRdb fed the 5' RACE reads into MiXCR, producing one record per CDR3 protein. There are approximately 400,000 distinct CDR3 sequences in the sample; roughly a sixth occur only once, and under 1.2% lies in the top ten. The chain uses TRBV12-3 or TRBV12-4 and TRBJ2-1; TRBD2 might be the D (6 bases). The sequencing sample was made of blood, either unsorted or a sorted T cell fraction (not recorded which). This clonotype was sampled from a male donor with ankylosing spondylitis. Here the CDR3 DNA reads TGTGCCAGCACCAAGGACTACTCCTACAATGAGCAGTTCTTC. Translating it yields CASTKDYSYNEQFF.